Included here is one T cell receptor beta chain sequence, with context. In this sample, this clonotype turned up a few times. The target of this receptor is not known. No clone much larger than this one lies a single base away; base qualities are absent. The library was built by means of 5' RACE. The sample was run on a NextSeq 500. To allow correction of PCR and sequencing errors, the TCR library protocol tagged every TCR cDNA molecule with a unique molecular identifier. From the authors' description of their analysis: Decombinator tools were used for TCR identification, UMI-based error correction and CDR3 extraction. Expanded TCRs were defined as those above a frequency of 2 per 1,000, corresponding to the top 1% of the tumor frequency distribution. Expanded tumor TCRs statistically deemed absent (corrected P<0.05) from at least one tumor region were classed as regional, and all other expanded tumor TCRs were classed as ubiquitous. Renyi diversity was calculated using the R vegan package after each repertoire was subsampled 100 times to 5,000 TCRs. To build CDR3 similarity networks, amino acid triplet string-kernel similarity was used, and CDR3s were connected when their pairwise similarity was above 0.82. The public reads were reanalyzed by TCRdb: fastp trimming at Q25, MiXCR alignment, in-frame beta chains only. Each CDR3 protein appears once, grouped with its most common genes and DNA. TCRdb, not the original authors, processed these V and J calls. The sample yields 10,000 or so distinct CDR3 sequences; 7.5% to 9.5% were counted once. The ten largest make up 15% to 20% of the sample.

The sample's time point label, in plain terms: sample taken at primary tumor resection. Samples were obtained from about 75 patients with early-stage, untreated non-small cell lung cancer from the lung TRACERx cohort. Without any cell sorting, TCR sequencing was performed on whole RNA extracted either from tumor and nontumor lung tissue or from cryopreserved PBMC samples. A patient was chosen for TCR sequencing only when enough RNA was available from at least two tumor regions. A lung pathologist reviewed the tumor and adjacent nontumor lung specimens before the specimens were selected. This entry belongs to a study of spatial heterogeneity in lung cancer (dated by TCRdb to the late 2010s). Background on the whole study: Beta-chain transcripts were consistently detected in greater numbers than alpha-chain transcripts, which likely reflects a higher abundance of beta-chain transcripts. A strong correlation was found between TCR transcript counts in tumor regions and a T cell transcriptional module score from matched bulk RNA-seq. In the raw uncorrected reads, each unique combination of TCR and UMI appeared on average more than ten times. TCR alpha and beta repertoires were quantitatively compared across multiple tumor regions, matched nontumor lung and blood in non-small cell lung cancer. Nonsynonymous mutation counts, determined by whole-exome sequencing of tumor tissue, were related to features of the TCR repertoire. At surgery, hundreds of tumor regions, fewer than 85 matched nontumor lung samples and 56 PBMC samples were TCR-sequenced for both alpha and beta chains.

Germline trimming amounts to 5 bases on V and 6 bases on J, with 4 as the count of junction bases outside the gene matches. CDR1 and CDR2 were assigned from the germline V gene as SGHTA and FQGTGA. Reading from cysteine to phenylalanine, the CDR3 counts 13 amino acids. Of all the DNA, just the CDR3 is kept, 39 bases in frame from base 1. Broader findings and caveats from the paper: The tumor nonsynonymous mutation count correlated with the number of expanded intratumoral alpha and beta TCRs. TCR-seq coverage of tumor T cells was estimated at only around 6.7% for alpha chains and around 14% for beta chains. The count of ubiquitous expanded TCRs correlated with the count of ubiquitous nonsynonymous mutations, and the count of regional expanded TCRs correlated with the count of regional nonsynonymous mutations. Confirming at a functional level the hypothesis that regional TCRs recognize regional mutations was considered to require additional single-cell paired TCR alpha and beta sequencing.

This TCR was sampled from a male donor with early-stage non-small cell lung cancer. The receptor chain draws on TRBV7-3 and TRBJ2-5, with 9 bases matching TRBD1. The input for sequencing was lung tumor tissue, taken at surgery. The bases read TGTGCCAGCAGCCTGGGACAGGGAAAGACCCAGTACTTC. It encodes CASSLGQGKTQYF.